This is a list of T cell receptor beta chains from one sample in a study of persistence of HIV-infected CD4 T cells. Their antigens remain unidentified. TCRdb keeps only in-frame clones here, not all; method: immunoSEQ multiplex PCR. The repertoire holds some 32,000 clones, approximately 85% seen once, with 18% in the top ten. The sample consisted of CD4+ T cells sorted from PBMCs after approximately 19-hour stimulation, taken from a patient who received antiretroviral therapy. The receptor source for this set is an adult woman with HIV who was CMV-seropositive. CDR3s include the opening cysteine and the closing phenylalanine or tryptophan. The D gene is left open where the match is weak. Size tells how often a clone was seen (once, few, many) or the class of an expanded clone, and some rows leave it out.

J gene	V gene	clone size	CDR3 length	D gene	CDR3 DNA	CDR3 protein
TRBJ2-1	TRBV5-1	NA	16	TRBD2	TGCGCCAGCACCCAAGGAGCGGGAGGGCCCTACAATGAGCAGTTCTTC	CASTQGAGGPYNEQFF
TRBJ2-1	TRBV2	NA	12	NA	TGTGCCAGCAGTGACTACTACAATGAGCAGTTCTTC	CASSDYYNEQFF
TRBJ2-1	TRBV5-1	NA	15	NA	TGCGCCAGCAGCTTGAACGGGAACTCCTACAATGAGCAGTTCTTC	CASSLNGNSYNEQFF
TRBJ1-5	TRBV6-4	once	19	NA	TGTGCCAGCAGTGACTCGAAAGGTCGTGGAGGGGAGAGCAATCAGCCCCAGCATTTT	CASSDSKGRGGESNQPQHF
TRBJ2-1	TRBV5-8	NA	15	TRBD1	TGTGCCAGCAGCTATCGACAGGGGGCGTGGAATGAGCAGTTCTTC	CASSYRQGAWNEQFF
TRBJ1-1	TRBV12-3/TRBV12-4	NA	12	NA	TGTGCCAGCAGTTTTGGGGCGCGAGTGGCTTTCTTT	CASSFGARVAFF
TRBJ2-7	TRBV6-5	NA	14	NA	TGTGCCAGCACTCCATCAGACAGCACCTACGAGCAGTACTTC	CASTPSDSTYEQYF
TRBJ2-7	TRBV27	few	14	NA	TGTGCCAGCAGCGAGTACAGGGAGGGGTACGAGCAGTACTTC	CASSEYREGYEQYF
TRBJ2-2	TRBV6-2/TRBV6-3	NA	18	TRBD2	TGTGCCAGCAGTTACTCGATGCAGACGACTAGCTTTACCGGGGAGCTGTTTTTT	CASSYSMQTTSFTGELFF
TRBJ2-7	TRBV6-6	NA	14	NA	TGTGCCAGCAGTCGGGCACAGGGTCCCTACGAGCAGTACTTC	CASSRAQGPYEQYF
TRBJ1-1	TRBV14	NA	14	NA	TGTGCCAGCAGCCAATGGCAGGGTGGCACTGAAGCTTTCTTT	CASSQWQGGTEAFF
TRBJ2-1	TRBV7-3	NA	13	NA	TGTGCCAGCACCCTGGATCAAGGTGGGGAGCAGTTCTTC	CASTLDQGGEQFF
TRBJ2-2	TRBV12-5	NA	15	NA	TGTGCTAGTGGTTTGTGGGGGCGCGGCACCGGGGAGCTGTTTTTT	CASGLWGRGTGELFF
TRBJ1-1	TRBV10-3	NA	13	NA	TGTGCCATCAGTGTAAGGCCAAACACTGAAGCTTTCTTT	CAISVRPNTEAFF
TRBJ2-2	TRBV19	NA	14	TRBD1	TGTGCCAGTAGTGAACAGGGGGTCGCCGGGGAGCTGTTTTTT	CASSEQGVAGELFF
TRBJ2-7	TRBV5-1	NA	16	NA	TGCGCCAGCAGCTTGGCCCCGAGTAGCGGATTGGACGAGCAGTACTTC	CASSLAPSSGLDEQYF
TRBJ2-3	TRBV28	NA	14	NA	TGTGCCAGCAGTTCCCAGGGTGGGACAGATACGCAGTATTTT	CASSSQGGTDTQYF
TRBJ1-1	TRBV7-3	once	13	TRBD1	TGTGCCAGCAGGTACAGGGGTGGAACTGAAGCTTTCTTT	CASRYRGGTEAFF
TRBJ2-7	TRBV5-1	NA	14	NA	TGCGCCAGCAGCTTTGGACAGCCCACCTACGAGCAGTACTTC	CASSFGQPTYEQYF
TRBJ2-7	TRBV6-1	NA	13	NA	TGTGCCAGCAGTGAAGCGGAGGTCCTAGGGCAGTACTTC	CASSEAEVLGQYF
TRBJ2-7	TRBV11-3	NA	15	TRBD1	TGTGCCAGCAGCTCCGGGACAGGACCGTCCTACGAGCAGTACTTC	CASSSGTGPSYEQYF
TRBJ2-3	TRBV12-3/TRBV12-4	NA	13	TRBD1	TGTGCCAGCAGAGGGGGCGGTGCAGATACGCAGTATTTT	CASRGGGADTQYF
TRBJ1-1	TRBV2	NA	13	NA	TGTGCCAGCAGTGCGAAGGCGAACACTGAAGCTTTCTTT	CASSAKANTEAFF
TRBJ1-4	TRBV7-9	few	15	NA	TGTGCCAGCAGCTTAGGTCTGGGCAGGGGTGAAAAACTGTTTTTT	CASSLGLGRGEKLFF
TRBJ1-1	TRBV7-9	NA	16	NA	TGTGCCAGCAGCTTAACCCCTGACGGAAAGAACACTGAAGCTTTCTTT	CASSLTPDGKNTEAFF
TRBJ1-1	TRBV6-2/TRBV6-3	NA	14	NA	TGTGCCAGCAGTTACCCGCTCCGGGTCGCTGAAGCTTTCTTT	CASSYPLRVAEAFF
TRBJ1-1	TRBV5-1	NA	14	NA	TGCGCCAGCAGCCCACGGACGGGGAACACTGAAGCTTTCTTT	CASSPRTGNTEAFF